This TCR beta chain was obtained from a study of control samples from healthy donors and cancer patients. This CDR3 is 17 amino acids long. After removal of 4 bases from V and 5 bases from J, the junction contained 9 bases not matched to a gene. Looked up from germline, CDR1 is KGHDR and CDR2 is SFDVKD. Here immunoSEQ multiplex PCR was the method, and the copy in TCRdb shows in-frame clones only, minus some. Counted here are fewer than 200,000 clones, around nine tenths occurring once; the ten biggest clones make up approximately 4.9%. The TCR originated in a woman aged 30 to 39 in good health. Sequencing was done on a sample of blood. This chain connects TRBV24-1 to TRBJ2-1, with 11 positions matching TRBD1. The CDR3 loop is CATSEDPGTGGHNEQFF. The CDR3 nucleotides are TGTGCCACCAGTGAGGACCCCGGGACAGGGGGGCACAATGAGCAGTTCTTC.